This T cell receptor (beta chain) is drawn from a study of blood T cell repertoires in COVID-19. Germline lookup yields CDR1 LNHDA and CDR2 SQIVND (reference sequence). The V segment lost 4 bases and the J segment 6 bases; nucleotides outside the gene matches: 13. CDR3 size: 17 residues. Produced via immunoSEQ multiplex PCR; TCRdb's table is partial and in-frame only. Of approximately 140,000 clones in the sample, approximately 80% were seen once. The clonotype was recovered from a man aged 60-69 years with active or convalescent COVID-19. The chain has TRBV19 and TRBJ1-5; TRBD1 agrees at 9 bases. Sequencing was carried out using peripheral blood. CDR3 sequence reads: CASSRGQGFARGQPQHF. CDR3 nucleotides: TGTGCCAGTAGTAGGGGACAGGGTTTCGCTCGCGGTCAGCCCCAGCATTTT. The complete variable domain, with remaining parts taken from reference TRBV19 and TRBJ1-5, reads DGGITQSPKYLFRKEGQNVTLSCEQNLNHDAMYWYRQDPGQGLRLIYYSQIVNDFQKGDIAEGYSVSREKKESFPLTVTSAQKNPTAFYLCASSRGQGFARGQPQHFGDGTRLSIL.